This record concerns one T cell receptor beta chain sequence. The antigen is unknown. V shed 7 bases and J shed 6 bases, with 11 bases lying between them. The germline gives CDR1 DFQATT, CDR2 SNEGSKA (reference sequence). CDR3 length equals 11 residues. Repertoires were generated with immunoSEQ multiplex PCR, while TCRdb's copy carries only in-frame clones and drops some. Found here are 55,000 to 75,000 clones, 86% of them singletons; the top ten hold 1% to 1.5%. This specimen belongs to a study of OX40 agonist ivuxolimab in advanced cancers. Study background: At 0.01 to 10 mg/kg, ivuxolimab was administered intravenously to patients every 2 weeks.

Study-wide results and limits: It was not determined which antigens were specifically recognized by the peripheral T cells that had undergone clonal expansion.

The chain joins TRBV20-1 to TRBJ2-3; D not certain. The sequenced sample was CD4+ or CD8+ T cells sorted from blood, obtained in a trial of the OX40 agonist ivuxolimab. The receptor was isolated from an adult with an advanced solid tumor such as melanoma, head and neck, liver or kidney cancer. CDR3 protein: CSEIRSDTQYF. The DNA for the CDR3 is TGCAGTGAAATCCGTTCGGATACGCAGTATTTT.